Listed below are T cell receptor beta chains from one sample, sequenced in a study of shared clonotypes between healthy human individuals. Assay: immunoSEQ multiplex PCR; the TCRdb copy retains only in-frame clones and omits some. The sample records approximately 2.1 million clones, over 85% being singletons. What was sequenced was naive CD4+ T cells from PBMCs. The receptors were gathered from a man between 18 and 29 years old in good health. Some clones in this sample may be carry-over from other donors' samples. Both conserved end residues are part of each CDR3. The D gene is left open where the match is weak.

J gene: TRBJ1-1; V gene: TRBV7-9; D gene: -; CDR3 DNA: TGTGCCAGCAGCTCTCGACCCGACACTGAAGCTTTCTTT; CDR3 protein: CASSSRPDTEAFF
J gene: TRBJ1-5; V gene: TRBV7-3; D gene: -; CDR3 DNA: TGTGCCAGCAGCCCCCCCGGCGGGAGCAATCAGCCCCAGCATTTT; CDR3 protein: CASSPPGGSNQPQHF
J gene: TRBJ1-2; V gene: TRBV18; D gene: -; CDR3 DNA: TGTGCCAGCTCACGCTACAGGGAATTGGAGAGCTACACCTTC; CDR3 protein: CASSRYRELESYTF
J gene: TRBJ1-2; V gene: TRBV7-9; D gene: TRBD1; CDR3 DNA: TGTGCCAGCAGACCTGGGACAGGGAGATATGGCTACACCTTC; CDR3 protein: CASRPGTGRYGYTF
J gene: TRBJ2-3; V gene: TRBV11-3; D gene: -; CDR3 DNA: TGTGCCAGCAGCTCGGGACAAACTAGCACAGATACGCAGTATTTT; CDR3 protein: CASSSGQTSTDTQYF
J gene: TRBJ2-3; V gene: TRBV9; D gene: -; CDR3 DNA: TGTGCCAGCAGCCGCAGCACAGATACGCAGTATTTT; CDR3 protein: CASSRSTDTQYF
J gene: TRBJ2-1; V gene: TRBV7-3; D gene: -; CDR3 DNA: TGTGCCAGCAGCTTAATAAACTCTGGGAATGAGCAGTTCTTC; CDR3 protein: CASSLINSGNEQFF
J gene: TRBJ2-3; V gene: TRBV7-9; D gene: -; CDR3 DNA: TGTGCCAGCAGCCTCTTGGATACGCAGTATTTT; CDR3 protein: CASSLLDTQYF
J gene: TRBJ2-1; V gene: TRBV9; D gene: TRBD2; CDR3 DNA: TGTGCCAGCAGCCCCTCGGGACTAGAGGCCTACAATGAGCAGTTCTTC; CDR3 protein: CASSPSGLEAYNEQFF
J gene: TRBJ1-1; V gene: TRBV6-6; D gene: -; CDR3 DNA: TGTGCCAGCTCCGGGGCAGGGAACACTGAAGCTTTCTTT; CDR3 protein: CASSGAGNTEAFF
J gene: TRBJ2-1; V gene: TRBV5-1; D gene: -; CDR3 DNA: TGCGCCAGCAGCTTGGAGTACAGCTCCTACAATGAGCAGTTCTTC; CDR3 protein: CASSLEYSSYNEQFF
J gene: TRBJ1-2; V gene: TRBV4-2; D gene: -; CDR3 DNA: TGTGCCAGCAGCCAAATACTTACGGGGGGTTATGGCTACACCTTC; CDR3 protein: CASSQILTGGYGYTF
J gene: TRBJ1-5; V gene: TRBV30; D gene: -; CDR3 DNA: TGTGCCTGGTCCGGGGATGGCAATCAGCCCCAGCATTTT; CDR3 protein: CAWSGDGNQPQHF
J gene: TRBJ2-7; V gene: TRBV10-3; D gene: -; CDR3 DNA: TGTGCCATCAGTGAGACGAAACAGGGTAGTCCCTACGAGCAGTACTTC; CDR3 protein: CAISETKQGSPYEQYF
J gene: TRBJ1-2; V gene: TRBV28; D gene: -; CDR3 DNA: TGTGCCAGCAGATCGGGGTACTATGGCTACACCTTC; CDR3 protein: CASRSGYYGYTF
J gene: TRBJ2-7; V gene: TRBV14; D gene: TRBD2; CDR3 DNA: TGTGCCAGCAGGCTCGCGGGAGGTTACGAGCAGTACTTC; CDR3 protein: CASRLAGGYEQYF